This T cell receptor (beta chain) came from a study of long-term antiretroviral therapy in people with HIV. This clone was seen once. At survey level, the immunoSEQ assay was run in its v3.0 version. Sequencing used immunoSEQ multiplex PCR; TCRdb keeps in-frame clones, though not all of them. The table shows approximately 25,000 clones, with 65% to 80% occurring only once. This CDR3 is built from 14 residues. Unmatched junction bases numbered 11, after V lost 8 bases and J lost 6 bases. Germline values: CDR1 WSHSY, CDR2 SAAADI. The rearrangement links TRBV10-2 to TRBJ1-2; 8 bases align to TRBD1. The sequence was collected from a woman in her forties with HIV. Source: unsorted PBMCs, taken 0.5 years after starting antiretroviral therapy. The CDR3 reads CASGTRTGSNGYTF. Written as DNA, the CDR3 is TGCGCCAGCGGCACACGGACAGGGAGCAATGGCTACACCTTC.